This T cell receptor beta chain came from a study of blood T cell repertoires in COVID-19. Study as a whole: COVID-19 samples from acute and convalescent phases originated in the United States, Italy and Spain. T cells, B-cell-depleted T cells, or PBMCs provided the cDNA or gDNA that served as material.

Profiling relied on immunoSEQ multiplex PCR, and the TCRdb table lists in-frame clones only, not all of them. The data hold some 230,000 clones, with more than 80% observed a single time. Points on this clone: This same CDR3 is encoded by further DNA sequences in the sample.

Germline CDR1 is KGHSH and CDR2 is LQKENI. The CDR3 has 13 amino acids. Trimming took off 2 bases at V and 4 bases at J, with 6 bases between the two ends. The sequence derives from a woman aged 18 to 35 in a cohort exposed to, infected with or recovered from COVID-19 (not recorded which). V and J are TRBV18 and TRBJ1-5; D gene unclear. Sequenced material: PBMCs or T cells enriched from blood (not recorded which). The CDR3 sequence: CASSPGGNQPQHF. The CDR3 DNA follows: TGTGCCAGCTCACCAGGAGGGAATCAGCCCCAGCATTTT.